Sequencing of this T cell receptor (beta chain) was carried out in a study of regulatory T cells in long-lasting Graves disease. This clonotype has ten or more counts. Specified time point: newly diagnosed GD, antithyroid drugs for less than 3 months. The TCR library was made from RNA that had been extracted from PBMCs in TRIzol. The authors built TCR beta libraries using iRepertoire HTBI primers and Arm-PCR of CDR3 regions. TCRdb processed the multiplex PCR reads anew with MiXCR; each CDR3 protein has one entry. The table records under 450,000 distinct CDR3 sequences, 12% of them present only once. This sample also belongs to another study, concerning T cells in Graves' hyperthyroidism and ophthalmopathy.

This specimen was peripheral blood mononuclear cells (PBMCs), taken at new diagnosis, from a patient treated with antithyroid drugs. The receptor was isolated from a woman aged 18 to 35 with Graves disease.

The CDR3 protein is CASGLVLSSGSADTQYF. The CDR3 nucleotides read TGTGCTAGTGGTTTGGTACTTAGTAGCGGGAGTGCAGATACGCAGTATTTT. The chain couples TRBV12-5 to TRBJ2-3, with TRBD2 identical over 9 bases. With 0 bases clipped from V and 4 bases from J, the junction kept 8 bases outside the gene matches. The length of the CDR3 is 17 residues. CDR1 LGHNT and CDR2 FRNRAP come from the germline V gene. Variable domain in full (rest from reference TRBV12-5 and TRBJ2-3): DARVTQTPRHKVTEMGQEVTMRCQPILGHNTVFWYRQTMMQGLELLAYFRNRAPLDDSGMPKDRFSAEMPDATLATLKIQPSEPRDSAVYFCASGLVLSSGSADTQYFGPGTRLTVL.